The following is a T cell receptor beta chain sequence with its context. Its antigen remains unknown. Germline V gene data show CDR1 as LNHNV and CDR2 as YYDKDF (reference sequence). V lost 2 bases, J lost 4 bases, and 5 bases lay in between. The CDR3 is 13 amino acids. Researchers ran the PCR with 60 Vbeta and 13 Jbeta primers. Libraries were prepared by immunoSEQ multiplex PCR; TCRdb keeps only in-frame clonotypes and omits some of them. The data contain more than 95,000 clones, 10% of them seen just once; the ten biggest clones take up about 5.7%. This sample was included in a study of cytomegalovirus exposure and HLA in healthy donors. Whole-study findings and limits: Under in vitro conditions, a few CMV-associated chains were confirmed as specific for CMV antigens.

This TCR was recovered from a man between 40 and 49 years old in good health and CMV-seropositive. Sequencing input: PBMCs. This chain connects TRBV15 to TRBJ2-2, with D unclear. CDR3 region: CATSRLVTGELFF. CDR3 in DNA: TGTGCCACCAGCAGACTTGTCACCGGGGAGCTGTTTTTT.